This T cell receptor beta chain appears in the sequencing data of a study of cytomegalovirus exposure and HLA in healthy donors. Study at large: Most donors, 80% to 90% of over 350 genotyped, fell in the Caucasian-associated ancestry cluster.

Primers: 60 Vbeta forward and 13 Jbeta reverse. Profiling relied on immunoSEQ multiplex PCR, and the TCRdb table lists in-frame clones only, not all of them. The table records fewer than 110,000 clones, roughly 87% of them present only once. This CDR3 comprises 16 residues. With V trimmed by 5 bases and J by 1 base, 9 bases remained unmatched. Germline CDR1 and CDR2: KGHSH and LQKENI. Notes on the study in general: In a later analysis, TCR beta V- and J-gene trimming was associated with a missense DCLRE1C variant. HLA alleles showed associations with around 15,000 TCR beta sequences in a later analysis, at a 0.05 false discovery rate. Later analysis identified several of the most significant clusters that appeared linked to common viral pathogens.

As regards this clone: Its target is unknown.

V is TRBV18 and J is TRBJ1-2; 8 bases align to TRBD1. Sequencing was carried out using PBMCs. This TCR derives from a man between 25 and 39 years old in good health and CMV-seropositive. The CDR3 protein is CASSTATGDYNYGYTF. DNA for the CDR3: TGTGCCAGCTCAACGGCGACAGGGGATTATAACTATGGCTACACCTTC.